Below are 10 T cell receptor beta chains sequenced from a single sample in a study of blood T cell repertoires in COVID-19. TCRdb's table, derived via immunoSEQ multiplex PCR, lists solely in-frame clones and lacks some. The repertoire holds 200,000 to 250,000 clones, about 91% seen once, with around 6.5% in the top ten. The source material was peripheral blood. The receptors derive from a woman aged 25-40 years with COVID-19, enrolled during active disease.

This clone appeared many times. The CDR3 sequence is CASSGGWGDNQPQHF. The CDR3 DNA is TGTGCCAGCAGCGGCGGGTGGGGGGACAATCAGCCCCAGCATTTT. The V and J genes are TRBV21-1 and TRBJ1-5. TRBV21-1 is flagged as a pseudogene. This CDR3 has 15 residues.

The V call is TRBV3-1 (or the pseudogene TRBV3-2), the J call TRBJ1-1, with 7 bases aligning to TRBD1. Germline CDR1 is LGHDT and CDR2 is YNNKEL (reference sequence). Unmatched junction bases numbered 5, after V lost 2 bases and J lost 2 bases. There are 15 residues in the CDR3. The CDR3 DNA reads TGTGCCAGCAGCCAAAAACAGGGGTCAAACACTGAAGCTTTCTTT. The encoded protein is CASSQKQGSNTEAFF.

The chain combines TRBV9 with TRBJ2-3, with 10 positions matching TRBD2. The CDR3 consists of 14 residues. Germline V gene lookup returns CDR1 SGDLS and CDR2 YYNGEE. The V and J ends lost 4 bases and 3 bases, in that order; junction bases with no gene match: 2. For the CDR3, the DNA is TGTGCCAGCAGCCCGGGACTAGCGACAGATACGCAGTATTTT. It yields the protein CASSPGLATDTQYF. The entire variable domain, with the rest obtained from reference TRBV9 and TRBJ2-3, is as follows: DSGVTQTPKHLITATGQRVTLRCSPRSGDLSVYWYQQSLDQGLQFLIQYYNGEERAKGNILERFSAQQFPDLHSELNLSSLELGDSALYFCASSPGLATDTQYFGPGTRLTVL.

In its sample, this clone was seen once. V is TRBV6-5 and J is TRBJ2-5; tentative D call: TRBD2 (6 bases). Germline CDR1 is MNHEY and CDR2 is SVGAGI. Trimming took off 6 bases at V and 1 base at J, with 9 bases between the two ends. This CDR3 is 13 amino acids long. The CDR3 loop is CASSETSQETQYF. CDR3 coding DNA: TGTGCCAGCAGCGAGACTAGCCAAGAGACCCAGTACTTC.

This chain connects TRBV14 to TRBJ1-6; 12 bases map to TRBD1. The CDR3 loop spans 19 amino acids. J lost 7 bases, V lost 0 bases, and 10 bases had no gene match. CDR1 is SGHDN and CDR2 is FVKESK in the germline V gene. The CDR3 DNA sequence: TGTGCCAGCAGCCAAGAAACGGGACAGGGGGCCGTGGAGAATTCACCCCTCCACTTT. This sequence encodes CASSQETGQGAVENSPLHF.

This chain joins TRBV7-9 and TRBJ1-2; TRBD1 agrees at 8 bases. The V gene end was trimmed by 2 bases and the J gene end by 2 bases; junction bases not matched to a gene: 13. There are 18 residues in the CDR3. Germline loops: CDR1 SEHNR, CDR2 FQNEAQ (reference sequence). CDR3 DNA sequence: TGTGCCAGCAGCTTAATCAAGACAGGGGCCCTGGTGAACTATGGCTACACCTTC. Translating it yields CASSLIKTGALVNYGYTF.

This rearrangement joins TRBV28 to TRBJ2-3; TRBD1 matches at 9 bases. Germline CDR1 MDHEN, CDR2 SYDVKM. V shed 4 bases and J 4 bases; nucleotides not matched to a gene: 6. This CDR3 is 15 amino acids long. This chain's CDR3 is CASSYGGTGPDTQYF. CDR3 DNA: TGTGCCAGCAGTTACGGGGGGACAGGGCCAGATACGCAGTATTTT.

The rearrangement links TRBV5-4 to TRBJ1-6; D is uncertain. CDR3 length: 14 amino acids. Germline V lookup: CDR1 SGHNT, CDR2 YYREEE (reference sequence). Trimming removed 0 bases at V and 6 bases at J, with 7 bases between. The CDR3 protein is CASSLDRSNSPLHF. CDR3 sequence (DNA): TGTGCCAGCAGCTTGGACCGGAGTAATTCACCCCTCCACTTT.

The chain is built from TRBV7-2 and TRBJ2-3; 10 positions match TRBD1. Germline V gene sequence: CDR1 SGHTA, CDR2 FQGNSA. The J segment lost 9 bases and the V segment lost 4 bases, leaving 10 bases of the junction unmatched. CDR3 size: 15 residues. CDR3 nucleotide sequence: TGTGCCAGCAGCTCCAGGACAGGGGGGGACGGGACGCAGTATTTT. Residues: CASSSRTGGDGTQYF. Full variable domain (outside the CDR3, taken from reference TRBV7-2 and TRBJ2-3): GAGVSQSPSNKVTEKGKDVELRCDPISGHTALYWYRQSLGQGLEFLIYFQGNSAPDKSGLPSDRFSAERTGGSVSTLTIQRTQQEDSAVYLCASSSRTGGDGTQYFGPGTRLTVL.

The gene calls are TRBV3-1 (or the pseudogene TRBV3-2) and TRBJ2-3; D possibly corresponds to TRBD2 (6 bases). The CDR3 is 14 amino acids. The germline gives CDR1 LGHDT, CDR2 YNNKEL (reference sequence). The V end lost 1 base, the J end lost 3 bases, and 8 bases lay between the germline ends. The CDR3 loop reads CASSQGGETDTQYF. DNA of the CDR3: TGTGCCAGCAGCCAAGGGGGGGAAACAGATACGCAGTATTTT.